The 11 T cell receptor beta chains below all came from one sample that was sequenced in a study of CD4 T cells in relation to SARS-CoV-2 and coronaviruses. Repertoires were generated with immunoSEQ multiplex PCR, while TCRdb's copy carries only in-frame clones and drops some. The table includes around 62,000 clones, approximately 94% detected once. The unexposed donors gave CD4+ T cells in about 2011-2018, prior to COVID-19. Sequencing input: naive CD4+ T cells from PBMCs. Subset specified: naive CD4+ T cells isolated by negative enrichment. Every receptor here comes from a human donor in good health.

The rearrangement uses TRBV5-1 and TRBJ1-4; D perhaps matches TRBD1 (5 bases). The CDR3 totals 16 residues. Germline CDR1 is SGHRS and CDR2 is YFSETQ. V lost 0 bases, J lost 7 bases, and 16 bases lay in between. The DNA of the CDR3 is TGCGCCAGCAGCTTGGCCTGGAGGCAGGGTAGTGAAAAACTGTTTTTT. It is translated as CASSLAWRQGSEKLFF. Drawing the rest from reference TRBV5-1 and TRBJ1-4, the complete variable domain is KAGVTQTPRYLIKTRGQQVTLSCSPISGHRSVSWYQQTPGQGLQFLFEYFSETQRNKGNFPGRFSGRQFSNSRSEMNVSTLELGDSALYLCASSLAWRQGSEKLFFGSGTQLSVL.

The chain carries TRBV23-1 and TRBJ2-7; 8 bases fit TRBD1. TRBV23-1 is marked as an open reading frame, function uncertain. With 6 bases clipped from V and 1 base from J, the junction kept 5 bases outside the gene matches. The CDR3 spans 14 residues. Here the CDR3 reads CASRSGDRSYEQYF. CDR3 DNA sequence: TGCGCCAGCAGGTCCGGGGACAGGTCCTACGAGCAGTACTTC.

This clone is a singleton in its sample. The chain links TRBV19 to TRBJ2-3; TRBD2 might be the D (5 bases). The V gene lost 1 base and the J gene lost 5 bases, with 7 bases spanning the gap. Germline V gene data show CDR1 as LNHDA and CDR2 as SQIVND (reference sequence). CDR3 length: 13 amino acids. As DNA, the CDR3 is TGTGCCAGTAGTATAGCTAGCCGAGATACGCAGTATTTT. Protein product: CASSIASRDTQYF.

The chain is built from TRBV21-1 and TRBJ2-6; the table gives TRBD1 as D, unverified against the DNA. TRBV21-1 constitutes a pseudogene. CDR3 length: 18 amino acids. DNA of the CDR3: TGTGCCAGCAGCAAAGTGGAGTCAGGGTCTTCTGGGGCCAACGTCCTGACTTTC. Translation: CASSKVESGSSGANVLTF.

Concerning this clone itself: A junction boundary mismatches the germline segment, possibly from a read error. The rearrangement links TRBV7-2 to TRBJ2-2; 9 nucleotides match TRBD2. Germline CDR1 reads SGHTA; CDR2 reads FQGNSA. The CDR3 runs to 14 residues. The CDR3 DNA is TGTGCCAGCAGCGTAGCGGGAGTTGCCGGGGAGCTGTTTTTT. This translates into CASSVAGVAGELFF.

The chain links TRBV24-1 to TRBJ2-3, with TRBD1 matching over 9 bases. Trimming removed 4 bases from V and 2 bases from J; junction bases left unmatched: 9. Germline values: CDR1 KGHDR, CDR2 SFDVKD. The CDR3 spans 17 residues. The DNA of the CDR3 is TGTGCCACCAGTGACTTGACAGGGGGATACAACACAGATACGCAGTATTTT. Residues: CATSDLTGGYNTDTQYF.

J is TRBJ2-7 and V is TRBV6-5; a possible D gene is TRBD1 (5 bases). The CDR3 is made up of 12 amino acids. Looked up from germline, CDR1 is MNHEY and CDR2 is SVGAGI. The ends were cut back, 7 bases at V and 6 bases at J, with 13 bases in the middle. The CDR3 DNA reads as TGTGCCAGCACCTTCGCCAGGGTCGAGCAGTACTTC. Protein: CASTFARVEQYF.

This chain uses TRBV6-1 with TRBJ1-1; weak D call: TRBD1 (5 bases). V lost 3 bases, J lost 10 bases, and 15 bases lay in between. Looked up from germline, CDR1 is MNHNS and CDR2 is SASEGT. The CDR3 runs to 13 residues. CDR3: CASSEGENRLAFF. DNA of the CDR3: TGTGCCAGCAGTGAGGGTGAGAACAGGCTAGCTTTCTTT.

The chain has TRBV7-9 and TRBJ2-1; 9 nucleotides match TRBD2. Per the germline V gene, CDR1 is SEHNR and CDR2 is FQNEAQ (reference sequence). The J segment lost 2 bases and the V segment lost 3 bases, leaving 2 bases of the junction unmatched. The CDR3 is made up of 15 amino acids. The CDR3 here is CASSFGTSPYNEQFF. CDR3 DNA: TGTGCCAGCAGCTTCGGGACTAGCCCCTACAATGAGCAGTTCTTC.

The chain carries TRBV5-6 and TRBJ1-2; no definite D call. The CDR3 is 15 amino acids. The germline gives CDR1 SGHDT, CDR2 YYEEEE. Trimming removed 0 bases at V and 1 base at J, with 10 bases between. The CDR3 nucleotides read TGTGCCAGCAGCTTGGGAATAGGCGGTAACTATGGCTACACCTTC. This codes for CASSLGIGGNYGYTF.

The chain combines TRBV3-1 (or the pseudogene TRBV3-2) with TRBJ1-6; no firm D call. Trimming pared 2 bases from V and 10 bases from J, leaving 18 bases between. Germline loops: CDR1 LGHDT, CDR2 YNNKEL (reference sequence). This CDR3 contains 16 residues. The CDR3 region is CASSQRTLFSSSPLHF. The CDR3 DNA reads TGTGCCAGCAGCCAACGGACGTTATTCTCTAGCTCACCCCTCCACTTT.